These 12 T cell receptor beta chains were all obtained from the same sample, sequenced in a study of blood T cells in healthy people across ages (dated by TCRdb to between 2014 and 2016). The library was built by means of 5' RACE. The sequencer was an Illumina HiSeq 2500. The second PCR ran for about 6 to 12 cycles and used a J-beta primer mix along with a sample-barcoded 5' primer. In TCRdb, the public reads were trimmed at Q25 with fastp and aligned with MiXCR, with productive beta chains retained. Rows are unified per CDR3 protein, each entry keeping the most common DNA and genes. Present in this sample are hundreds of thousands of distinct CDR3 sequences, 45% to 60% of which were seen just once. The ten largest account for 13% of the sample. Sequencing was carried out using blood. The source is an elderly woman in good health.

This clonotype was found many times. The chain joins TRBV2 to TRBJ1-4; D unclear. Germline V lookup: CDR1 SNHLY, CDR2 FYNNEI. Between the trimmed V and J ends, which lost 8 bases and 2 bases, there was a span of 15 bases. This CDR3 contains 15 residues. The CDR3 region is CASLHLGVTNEKLFF. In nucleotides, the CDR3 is TGTGCCAGCCTCCACCTAGGAGTGACTAATGAAAAACTGTTTTTT.

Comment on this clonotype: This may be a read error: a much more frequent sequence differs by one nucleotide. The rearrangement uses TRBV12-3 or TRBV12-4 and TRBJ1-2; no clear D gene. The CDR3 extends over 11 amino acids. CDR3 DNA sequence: TGTGCCGGCAGTTTAGCCCATGGCTACACCTTC. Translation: CAGSLAHGYTF.

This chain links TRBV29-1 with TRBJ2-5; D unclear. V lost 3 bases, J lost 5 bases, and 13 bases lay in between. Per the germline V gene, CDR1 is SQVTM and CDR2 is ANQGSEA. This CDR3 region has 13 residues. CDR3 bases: TGCAGCGTTGATCGGACGGAGACGGAGACCCAGTACTTC. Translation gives CSVDRTETETQYF.

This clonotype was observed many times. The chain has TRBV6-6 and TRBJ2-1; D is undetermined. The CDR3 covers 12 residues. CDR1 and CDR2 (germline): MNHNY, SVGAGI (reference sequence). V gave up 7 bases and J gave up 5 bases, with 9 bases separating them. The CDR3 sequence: CASKRVDNEQFF. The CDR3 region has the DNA TGTGCCAGCAAAAGGGTAGACAATGAGCAGTTCTTC.

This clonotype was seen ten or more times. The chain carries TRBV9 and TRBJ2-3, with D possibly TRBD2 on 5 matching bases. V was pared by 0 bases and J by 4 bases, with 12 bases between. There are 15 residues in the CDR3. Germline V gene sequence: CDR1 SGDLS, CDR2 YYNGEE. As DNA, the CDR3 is TGTGCCAGCAGCGTAGGGCGGTCTAGCCCAGATACGCAGTATTTT. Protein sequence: CASSVGRSSPDTQYF.

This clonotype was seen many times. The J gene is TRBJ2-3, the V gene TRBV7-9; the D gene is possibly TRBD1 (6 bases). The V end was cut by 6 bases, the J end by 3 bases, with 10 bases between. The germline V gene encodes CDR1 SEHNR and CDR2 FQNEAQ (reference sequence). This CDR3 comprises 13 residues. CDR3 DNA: TGTGCCAGCAGTTTTGGACAGACAGATACGCAGTATTTT. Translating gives CASSFGQTDTQYF.

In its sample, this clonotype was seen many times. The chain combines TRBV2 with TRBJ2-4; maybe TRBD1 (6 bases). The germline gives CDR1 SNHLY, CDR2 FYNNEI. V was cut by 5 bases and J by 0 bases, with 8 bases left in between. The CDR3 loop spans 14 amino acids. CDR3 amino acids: CASSSRGAKNIQYF. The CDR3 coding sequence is TGTGCCAGCAGTAGCAGGGGAGCCAAAAACATTCAGTACTTC.

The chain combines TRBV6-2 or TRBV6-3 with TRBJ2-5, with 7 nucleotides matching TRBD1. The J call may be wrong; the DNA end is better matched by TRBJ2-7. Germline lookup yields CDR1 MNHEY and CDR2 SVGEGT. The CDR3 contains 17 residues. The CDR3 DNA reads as TGTGCCAGCAGCGGGGACAGCACTGATGATGTCCGATACGAGCAGTACTTC. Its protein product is CASSGDSTDDVRYEQYF.

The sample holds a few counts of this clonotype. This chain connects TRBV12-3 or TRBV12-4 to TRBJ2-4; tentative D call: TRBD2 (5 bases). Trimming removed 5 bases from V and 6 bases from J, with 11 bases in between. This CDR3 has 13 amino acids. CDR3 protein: CASSRETGNIQYF. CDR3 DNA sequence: TGTGCCAGCAGTCGGGAAACTGGAAACATTCAGTACTTC.

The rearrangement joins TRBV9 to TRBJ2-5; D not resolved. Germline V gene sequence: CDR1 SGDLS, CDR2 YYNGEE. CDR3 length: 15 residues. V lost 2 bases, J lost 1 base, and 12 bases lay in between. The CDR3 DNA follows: TGTGCCAGCAGCGTGAGTCCAGGCACCCAAGAGACCCAGTACTTC. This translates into CASSVSPGTQETQYF.

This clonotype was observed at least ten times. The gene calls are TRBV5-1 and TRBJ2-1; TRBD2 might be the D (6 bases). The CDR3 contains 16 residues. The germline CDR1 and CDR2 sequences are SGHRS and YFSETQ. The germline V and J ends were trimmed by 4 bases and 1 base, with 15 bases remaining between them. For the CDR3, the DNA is TGCGCCAGCAGCCACGGGACTTTCTCATCCTACAATGAGCAGTTCTTC. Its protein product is CASSHGTFSSYNEQFF.

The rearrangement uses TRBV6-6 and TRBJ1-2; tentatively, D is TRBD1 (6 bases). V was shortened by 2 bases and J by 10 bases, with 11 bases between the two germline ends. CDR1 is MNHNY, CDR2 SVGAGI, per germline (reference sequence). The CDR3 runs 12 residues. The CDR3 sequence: CASSYADRPYTF. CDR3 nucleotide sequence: TGTGCCAGCAGTTACGCTGACAGGCCCTACACCTTC.